Included here is one TCR beta chain sequence, with context. The CDR3 sequence is 14 residues long. CDR1 and CDR2 (germline): SGHTA, FQGNSA. Trimming removed 5 bases from V and 5 bases from J, with 13 bases in between. These data belong to a study of cytomegalovirus exposure and HLA in healthy donors. 13 Jbeta primers and 60 Vbeta primers were used for the PCR. The data were produced by immunoSEQ multiplex PCR, yet TCRdb's version contains in-frame clones alone and is incomplete. The profile covers some 130,000 clones, with 79% appearing a single time and 0.9% to 1.2% taken by the ten largest. J is TRBJ1-5 and V is TRBV7-2; tentatively, D is TRBD1 (5 bases). The specimen was PBMCs. The source is a male donor in good health and CMV-seronegative. The CDR3 DNA sequence: TGTGCCAGCAGCCCGCAGGGACTGGATCAGCCCCAGCATTTT. As protein: CASSPQGLDQPQHF. The full variable domain, in which reference TRBV7-2 and TRBJ1-5 provide the parts outside the CDR3, is GAGVSQSPSNKVTEKGKDVELRCDPISGHTALYWYRQSLGQGLEFLIYFQGNSAPDKSGLPSDRFSAERTGGSVSTLTIQRTQQEDSAVYLCASSPQGLDQPQHFGDGTRLSIL.